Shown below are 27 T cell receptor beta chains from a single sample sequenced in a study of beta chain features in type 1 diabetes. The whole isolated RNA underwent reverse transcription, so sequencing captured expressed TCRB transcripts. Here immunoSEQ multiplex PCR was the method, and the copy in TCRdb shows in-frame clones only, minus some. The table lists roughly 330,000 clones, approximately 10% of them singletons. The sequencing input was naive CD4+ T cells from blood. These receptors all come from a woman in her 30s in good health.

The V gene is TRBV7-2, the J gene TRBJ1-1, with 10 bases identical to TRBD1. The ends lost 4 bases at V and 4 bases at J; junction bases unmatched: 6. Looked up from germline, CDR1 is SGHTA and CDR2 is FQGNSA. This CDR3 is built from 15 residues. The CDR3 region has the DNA TGTGCCAGCAGCTCGACAGGGGGCGCGGGCACTGAAGCTTTCTTT. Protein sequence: CASSSTGGAGTEAFF. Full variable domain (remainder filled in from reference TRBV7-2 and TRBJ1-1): GAGVSQSPSNKVTEKGKDVELRCDPISGHTALYWYRQSLGQGLEFLIYFQGNSAPDKSGLPSDRFSAERTGGSVSTLTIQRTQQEDSAVYLCASSSTGGAGTEAFFGQGTRLTVV.

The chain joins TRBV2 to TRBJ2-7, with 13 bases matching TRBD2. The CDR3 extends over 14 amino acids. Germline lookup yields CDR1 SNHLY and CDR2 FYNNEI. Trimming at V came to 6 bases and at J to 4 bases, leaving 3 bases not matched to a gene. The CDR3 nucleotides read TGTGCCAGCAGCCTGACTAGCGGGAGGTACGAGCAGTACTTC. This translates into CASSLTSGRYEQYF.

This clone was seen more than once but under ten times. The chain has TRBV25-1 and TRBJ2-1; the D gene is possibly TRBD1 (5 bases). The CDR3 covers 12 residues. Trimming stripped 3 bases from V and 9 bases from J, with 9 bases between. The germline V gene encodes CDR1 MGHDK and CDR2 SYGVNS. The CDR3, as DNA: TGTGCCAGCAGTGACAGGGAAGCTGAGCAGTTCTTC. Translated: CASSDREAEQFF. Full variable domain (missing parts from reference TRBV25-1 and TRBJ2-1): EADIYQTPRYLVIGTGKKITLECSQTMGHDKMYWYQQDPGMELHLIHYSYGVNSTEKGDLSSESTVSRIRTEHFPLTLESARPSHTSQYLCASSDREAEQFFGPGTRLTVL.

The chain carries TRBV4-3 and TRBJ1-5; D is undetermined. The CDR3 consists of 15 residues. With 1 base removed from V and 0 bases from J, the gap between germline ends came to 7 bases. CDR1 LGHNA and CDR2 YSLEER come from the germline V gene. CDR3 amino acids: CASSQAPYSNQPQHF. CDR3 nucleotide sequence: TGCGCCAGCAGCCAAGCCCCCTATAGCAATCAGCCCCAGCATTTT.

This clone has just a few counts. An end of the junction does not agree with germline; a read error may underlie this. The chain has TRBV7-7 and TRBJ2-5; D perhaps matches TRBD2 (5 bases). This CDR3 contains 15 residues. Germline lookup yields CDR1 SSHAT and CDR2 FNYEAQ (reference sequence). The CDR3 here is CASSLGPLGVETQYF. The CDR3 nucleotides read TGTGCTAGCAGCTTAGGGCCCCTCGGGGTAGAGACCCAGTACTTC.

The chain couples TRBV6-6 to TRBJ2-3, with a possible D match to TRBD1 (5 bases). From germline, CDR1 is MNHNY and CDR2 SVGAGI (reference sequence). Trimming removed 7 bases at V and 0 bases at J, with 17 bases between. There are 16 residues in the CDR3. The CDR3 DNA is TGTGCCAGCAATTTACCCCAGGGCTCTAGCACAGATACGCAGTATTTT. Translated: CASNLPQGSSTDTQYF.

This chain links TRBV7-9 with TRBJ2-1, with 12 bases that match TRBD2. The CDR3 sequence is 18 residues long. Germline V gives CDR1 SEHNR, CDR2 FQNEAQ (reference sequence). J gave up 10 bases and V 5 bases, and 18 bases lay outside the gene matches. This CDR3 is CASSLGGGLAGLSTEQFF. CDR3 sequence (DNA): TGTGCCAGCAGCCTAGGGGGGGGACTAGCGGGTCTCAGCACGGAGCAGTTCTTC.

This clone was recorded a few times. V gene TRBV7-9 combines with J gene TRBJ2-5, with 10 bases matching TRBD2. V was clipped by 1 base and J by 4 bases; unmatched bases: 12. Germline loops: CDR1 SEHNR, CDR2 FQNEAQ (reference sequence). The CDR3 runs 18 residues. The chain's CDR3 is CASSLVGGAGGPRETQYF. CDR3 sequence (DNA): TGTGCCAGCAGCTTAGTAGGCGGAGCGGGAGGGCCTCGAGAGACCCAGTACTTC.

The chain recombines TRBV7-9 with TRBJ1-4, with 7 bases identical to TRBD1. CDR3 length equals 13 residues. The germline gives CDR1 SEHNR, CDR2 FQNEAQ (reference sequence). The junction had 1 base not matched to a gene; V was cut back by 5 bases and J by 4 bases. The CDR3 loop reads CASSRDSNEKLFF. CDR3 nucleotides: TGTGCCAGCAGCCGGGACAGTAATGAAAAACTGTTTTTT.

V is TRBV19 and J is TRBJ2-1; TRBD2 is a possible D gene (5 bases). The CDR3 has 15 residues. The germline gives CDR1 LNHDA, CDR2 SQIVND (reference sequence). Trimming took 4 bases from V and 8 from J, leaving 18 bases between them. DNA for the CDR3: TGTGCCAGTAGTAGTCCTAGCTCATATAGGGATGAGCAGTTCTTC. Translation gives CASSSPSSYRDEQFF.

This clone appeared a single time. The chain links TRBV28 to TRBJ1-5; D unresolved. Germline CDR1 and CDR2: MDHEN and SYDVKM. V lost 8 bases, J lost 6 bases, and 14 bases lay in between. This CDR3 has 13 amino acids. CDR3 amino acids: CASYAGIVQPQHF. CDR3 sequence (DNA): TGTGCCAGCTATGCGGGGATAGTTCAGCCCCAGCATTTT.

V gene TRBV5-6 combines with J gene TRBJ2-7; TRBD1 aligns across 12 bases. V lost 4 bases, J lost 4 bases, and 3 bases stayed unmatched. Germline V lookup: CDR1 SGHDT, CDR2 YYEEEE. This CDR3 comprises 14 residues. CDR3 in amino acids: CASSVGQGAYEQYF. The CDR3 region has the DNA TGTGCCAGCAGCGTGGGACAGGGGGCTTACGAGCAGTACTTC.

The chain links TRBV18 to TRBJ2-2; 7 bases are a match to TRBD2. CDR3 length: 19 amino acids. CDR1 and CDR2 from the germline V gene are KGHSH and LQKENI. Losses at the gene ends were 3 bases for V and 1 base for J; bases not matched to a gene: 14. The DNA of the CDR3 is TGTGCCAGCTCACCGCGGGTGAGGACGGGAGGTCAGAACACCGGGGAGCTGTTTTTT. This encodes CASSPRVRTGGQNTGELFF.

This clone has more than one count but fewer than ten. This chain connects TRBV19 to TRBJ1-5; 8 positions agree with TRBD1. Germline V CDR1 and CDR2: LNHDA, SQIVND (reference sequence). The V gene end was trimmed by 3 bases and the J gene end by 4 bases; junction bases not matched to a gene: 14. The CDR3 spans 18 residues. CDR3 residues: CASSIRQGTKDRNQPQHF. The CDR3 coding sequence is TGTGCCAGTAGTATCCGACAGGGGACCAAGGATAGGAATCAGCCCCAGCATTTT.

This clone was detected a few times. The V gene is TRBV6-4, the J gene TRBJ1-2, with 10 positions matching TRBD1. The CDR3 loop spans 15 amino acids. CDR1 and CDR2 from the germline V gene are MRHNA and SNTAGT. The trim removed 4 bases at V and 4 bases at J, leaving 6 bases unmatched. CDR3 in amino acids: CASSATGGTFYGYTF. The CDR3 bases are TGTGCCAGCAGTGCGACAGGGGGCACTTTCTATGGCTACACCTTC.

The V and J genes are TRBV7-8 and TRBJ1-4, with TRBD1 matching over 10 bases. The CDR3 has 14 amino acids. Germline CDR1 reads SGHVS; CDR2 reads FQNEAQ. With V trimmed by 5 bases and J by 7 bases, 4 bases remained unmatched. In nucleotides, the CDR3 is TGTGCCAGCAGCCGGACAGGGGGAATTGAAAAACTGTTTTTT. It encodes CASSRTGGIEKLFF.

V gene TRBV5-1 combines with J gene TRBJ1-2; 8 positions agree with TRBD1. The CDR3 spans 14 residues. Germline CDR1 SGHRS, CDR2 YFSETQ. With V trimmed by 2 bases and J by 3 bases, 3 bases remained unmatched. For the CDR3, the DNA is TGCGCCAGCAGCTTACAGGGGGTCGACTATGGCTACACCTTC. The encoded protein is CASSLQGVDYGYTF.

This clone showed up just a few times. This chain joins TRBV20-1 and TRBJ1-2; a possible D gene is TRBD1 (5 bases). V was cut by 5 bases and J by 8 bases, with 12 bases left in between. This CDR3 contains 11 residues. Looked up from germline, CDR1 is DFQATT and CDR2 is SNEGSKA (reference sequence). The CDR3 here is CSALQGGGYTF. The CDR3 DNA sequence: TGCAGTGCTCTCCAGGGAGGAGGCTACACCTTC.

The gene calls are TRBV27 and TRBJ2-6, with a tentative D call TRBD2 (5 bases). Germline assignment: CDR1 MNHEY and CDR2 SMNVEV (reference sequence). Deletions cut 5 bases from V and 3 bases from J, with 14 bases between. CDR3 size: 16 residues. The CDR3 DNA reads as TGTGCCAGCAGTCTCAGTCCGGGGAGTGGGGCCAACGTCCTGACTTTC. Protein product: CASSLSPGSGANVLTF.

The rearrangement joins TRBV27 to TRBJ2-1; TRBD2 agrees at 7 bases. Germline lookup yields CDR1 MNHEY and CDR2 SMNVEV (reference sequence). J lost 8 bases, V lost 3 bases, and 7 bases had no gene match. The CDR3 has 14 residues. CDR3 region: CASSFTGGRDEQFF. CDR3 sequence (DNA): TGTGCCAGCAGTTTTACGGGAGGTAGAGATGAGCAGTTCTTC.

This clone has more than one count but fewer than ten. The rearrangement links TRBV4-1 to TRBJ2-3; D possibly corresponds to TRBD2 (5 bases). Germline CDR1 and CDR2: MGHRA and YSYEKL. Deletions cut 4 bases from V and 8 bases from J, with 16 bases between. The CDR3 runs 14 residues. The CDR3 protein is CASSPVSGVSTQYF. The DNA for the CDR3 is TGCGCCAGCAGCCCAGTTTCCGGGGTTAGTACGCAGTATTTT.

CDR3 sequence reads: CASSLASRYNEQFF. CDR3 nucleotide sequence: TGTGCCAGCAGCTTAGCTTCTCGGTACAATGAGCAGTTCTTC. The chain recombines TRBV7-9 with TRBJ2-1; D gene ambiguous. Between the trimmed V and J ends, which lost 0 bases and 4 bases, there was a span of 7 bases. This CDR3 contains 14 residues. Germline CDR1 SEHNR, CDR2 FQNEAQ (reference sequence).

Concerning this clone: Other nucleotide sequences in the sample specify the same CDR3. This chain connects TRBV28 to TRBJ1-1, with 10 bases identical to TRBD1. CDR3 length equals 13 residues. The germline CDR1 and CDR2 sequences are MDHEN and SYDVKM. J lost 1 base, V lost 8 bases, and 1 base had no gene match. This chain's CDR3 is CASRTGGNTEAFF. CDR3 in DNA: TGTGCCAGCCGGACAGGGGGGAACACTGAAGCTTTCTTT.

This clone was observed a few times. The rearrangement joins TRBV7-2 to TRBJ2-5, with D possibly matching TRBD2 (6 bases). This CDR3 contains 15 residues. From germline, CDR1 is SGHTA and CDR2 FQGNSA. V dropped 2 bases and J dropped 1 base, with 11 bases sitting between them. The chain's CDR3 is CASSLPGDPQETQYF. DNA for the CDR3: TGTGCCAGCAGCTTACCGGGAGATCCCCAAGAGACCCAGTACTTC. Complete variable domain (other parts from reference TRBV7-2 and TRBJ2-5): GAGVSQSPSNKVTEKGKDVELRCDPISGHTALYWYRQSLGQGLEFLIYFQGNSAPDKSGLPSDRFSAERTGGSVSTLTIQRTQQEDSAVYLCASSLPGDPQETQYFGPGTRLLVL.

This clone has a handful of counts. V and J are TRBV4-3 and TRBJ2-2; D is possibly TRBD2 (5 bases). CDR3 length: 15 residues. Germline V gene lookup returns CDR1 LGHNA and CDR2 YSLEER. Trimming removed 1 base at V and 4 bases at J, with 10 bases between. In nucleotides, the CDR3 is TGCGCCAGCAGCCAAGGGAGCCGGGGCACCGGGGAGCTGTTTTTT. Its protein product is CASSQGSRGTGELFF.

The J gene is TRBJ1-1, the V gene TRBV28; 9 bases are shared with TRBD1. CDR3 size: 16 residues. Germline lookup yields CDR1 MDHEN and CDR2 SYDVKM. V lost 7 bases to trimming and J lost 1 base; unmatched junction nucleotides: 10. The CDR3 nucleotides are TGTGCCAGCACATCCGGGACAGGGAGCTGGAACACTGAAGCTTTCTTT. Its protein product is CASTSGTGSWNTEAFF.

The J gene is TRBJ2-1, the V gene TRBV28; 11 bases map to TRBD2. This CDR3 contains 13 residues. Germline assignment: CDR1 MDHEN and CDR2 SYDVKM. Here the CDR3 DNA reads TGTGCAGGCGGGACTAGCGGAAGTAATGAGCAGTTCTTC. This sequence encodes CAGGTSGSNEQFF. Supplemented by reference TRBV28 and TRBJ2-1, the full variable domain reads DVKVTQSSRYLVKRTGEKVFLECVQDMDHENMFWYRQDPGLGLRLIYFSYDVKMKEKGDIPEGYSVSREKKERFSLILESASTNQTSMYLCAGGTSGSNEQFFGPGTRLTVL.